The clone carrying this T cell receptor (beta chain) has a handful of counts. This sample was taken from a study of blood T cell repertoires in COVID-19. Deletions cut 1 base from V and 7 bases from J, with 14 bases between. The germline V gene encodes CDR1 SGHTA and CDR2 FQGNSA. There are 16 residues in the CDR3. Repertoires were generated with immunoSEQ multiplex PCR, while TCRdb's copy carries only in-frame clones and drops some. The data contain 150,000 or so clones, 86% of them singletons. The TCR sequence derives from a woman aged 70-85 years with COVID-19, enrolled during active disease. The chain has TRBV7-2 and TRBJ1-6; D perhaps matches TRBD1 (6 bases). The specimen was peripheral blood. The CDR3 DNA reads as TGTGCCAGCAGCTTAGAGTCAGGGGTTGGGAATTCACCCCTCCACTTT. Its protein is CASSLESGVGNSPLHF. The whole variable domain, filled in from reference TRBV7-2 and TRBJ1-6, reads GAGVSQSPSNKVTEKGKDVELRCDPISGHTALYWYRQSLGQGLEFLIYFQGNSAPDKSGLPSDRFSAERTGGSVSTLTIQRTQQEDSAVYLCASSLESGVGNSPLHFGNGTRLTVT.